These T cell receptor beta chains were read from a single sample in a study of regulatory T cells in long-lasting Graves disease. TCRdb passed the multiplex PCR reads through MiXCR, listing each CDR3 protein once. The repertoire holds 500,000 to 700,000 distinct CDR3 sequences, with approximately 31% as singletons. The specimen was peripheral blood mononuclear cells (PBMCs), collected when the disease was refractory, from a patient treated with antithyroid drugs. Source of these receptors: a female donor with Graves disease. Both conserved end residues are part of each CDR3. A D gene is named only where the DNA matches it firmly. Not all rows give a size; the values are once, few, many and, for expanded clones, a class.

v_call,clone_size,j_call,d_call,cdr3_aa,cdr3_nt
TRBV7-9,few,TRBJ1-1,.,CASSSIGRLNTEAFF,TGTGCCAGCAGCTCCATCGGGCGCTTGAACACTGAAGCTTTCTTT
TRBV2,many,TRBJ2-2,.,CASSELANTGELFF,TGTGCCAGCAGTGAACTAGCGAACACCGGGGAGCTGTTTTTT
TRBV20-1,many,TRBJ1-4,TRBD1,CSARAGAQGGGAEKLFF,TGCAGTGCTAGAGCCGGGGCCCAAGGAGGGGGCGCGGAAAAACTGTTTTTT
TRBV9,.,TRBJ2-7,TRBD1,CASSVADRGSYERYF,TGTGCCAGCAGCGTAGCGGACAGGGGGAGCTACGAGCGGTACTTC
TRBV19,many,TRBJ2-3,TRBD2,CASSPEASGRSADTQYF,TGTGCCAGTAGTCCCGAGGCTAGCGGGAGAAGCGCAGATACGCAGTATTTT
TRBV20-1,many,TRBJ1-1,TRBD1,CSASPDREDTEAFF,TGCAGTGCCTCACCGGACAGGGAAGACACTGAAGCTTTCTTT
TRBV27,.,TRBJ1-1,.,CASKSWTGGTEAFF,TGTGCCAGCAAATCTTGGACCGGTGGGACTGAAGCTTTCTTT
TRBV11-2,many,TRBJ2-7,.,CASSPVGQAEQYF,TGTGCCAGCAGCCCCGTTGGGCAGGCCGAGCAGTACTTC
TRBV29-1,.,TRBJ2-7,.,CSAFRGYPYEQYF,TGCAGCGCCTTTAGGGGTTACCCCTACGAGCAGTACTTC
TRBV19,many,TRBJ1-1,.,CASSPTRTVNTEAFF,TGTGCCAGTAGCCCCACCCGGACGGTGAACACTGAAGCTTTCTTT
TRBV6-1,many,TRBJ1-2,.,CASSEAPLYGYTF,TGTGCCAGCAGTGAAGCGCCATTATATGGCTACACCTTC
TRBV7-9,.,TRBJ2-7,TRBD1,CASRAADRGHEQYF,TGTGCCAGCAGAGCCGCGGACAGGGGGCACGAGCAGTACTTC
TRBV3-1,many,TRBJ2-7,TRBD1,CASSHAGTGGYEQYF,TGTGCCAGCAGCCATGCCGGGACAGGGGGCTACGAGCAGTACTTC
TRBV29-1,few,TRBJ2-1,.,CSVEDRWRTVEQFF,TGCAGCGTTGAAGATCGGTGGAGGACTGTTGAGCAGTTCTTC
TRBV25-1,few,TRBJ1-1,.,CASIQPGLNTEAFF,TGTGCCAGCATCCAGCCAGGCCTGAACACTGAAGCTTTCTTT
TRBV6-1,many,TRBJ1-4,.,CASSDRGNEKLFF,TGTGCCAGCAGTGACAGGGGTAATGAAAAACTGTTTTTT
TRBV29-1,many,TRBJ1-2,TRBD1,CSVAPGDRGHGYTF,TGCAGCGTTGCCCCGGGGGACAGGGGGCATGGCTACACCTTC
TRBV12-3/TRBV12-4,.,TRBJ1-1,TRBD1,CASRAGGRGEAFF,TGTGCCAGCAGGGCAGGGGGCCGGGGTGAAGCTTTCTTT
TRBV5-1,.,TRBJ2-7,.,CASSPNGPGRGVYEQYF,TGCGCCAGCAGCCCAAATGGCCCGGGTCGCGGTGTCTACGAGCAGTACTTC
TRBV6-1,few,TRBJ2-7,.,CASNRQVGLYEQYF,TGTGCCAGCAATCGGCAGGTCGGTCTCTACGAGCAGTACTTC
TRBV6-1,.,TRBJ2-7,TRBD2,CASSPGRAPGYGQYF,TGTGCCAGCAGTCCGGGGAGGGCTCCCGGTTACGGGCAGTACTTC
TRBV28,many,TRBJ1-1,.,CASRSEGTEAFF,TGTGCCAGCAGGTCCGAGGGCACTGAAGCTTTCTTT
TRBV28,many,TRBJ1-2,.,CASSLSDSHYGYTF,TGTGCCAGCAGTTTATCGGACAGCCACTATGGCTACACCTTC
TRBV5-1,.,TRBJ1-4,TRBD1,CASSLRTGEEKLFF,TGCGCCAGCAGCTTGAGGACAGGGGAGGAAAAACTGTTTTTT
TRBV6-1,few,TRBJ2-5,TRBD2,CASGFPPIAGFRLEETQYF,TGTGCCAGCGGGTTCCCCCCTATAGCGGGATTCAGACTAGAAGAGACCCAGTACTTC
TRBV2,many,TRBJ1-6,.,CASSEELVNSPLHF,TGTGCCAGCAGTGAAGAATTGGTCAATTCACCCCTCCACTTT
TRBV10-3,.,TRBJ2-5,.,CAISELRQETQYF,TGTGCCATCAGTGAGTTAAGGCAAGAGACCCAGTACTTC
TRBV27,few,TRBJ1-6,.,CASSLSQSVLPLHF,TGTGCCAGCAGTTTATCTCAGTCTGTCCTTCCCCTCCACTTT
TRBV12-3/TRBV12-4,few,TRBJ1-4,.,CASSPPWERGEKLFF,TGTGCCAGCAGCCCCCCCTGGGAACGGGGGGAAAAACTGTTTTTT
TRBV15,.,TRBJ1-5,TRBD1,CATSTGGSASQPQHF,TGTGCCACTTCCACAGGGGGCTCCGCCAGTCAGCCCCAGCATTTT
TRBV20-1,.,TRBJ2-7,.,CSALRAGKIYEQYF,TGCAGTGCCCTTCGGGCAGGGAAGATTTACGAGCAGTACTTC
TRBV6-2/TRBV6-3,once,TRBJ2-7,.,CASSRAHDTYEQYF,TGTGCCAGCAGCCGAGCCCACGATACCTACGAGCAGTACTTC
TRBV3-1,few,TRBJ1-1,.,CASSQGYAVSEAFF,TGTGCCAGCAGCCAAGGATACGCGGTGAGTGAAGCTTTCTTT
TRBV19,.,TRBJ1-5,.,CASSIVRAHNQPQHF,TGTGCCAGTAGTATAGTCAGGGCCCACAATCAGCCCCAGCATTTT
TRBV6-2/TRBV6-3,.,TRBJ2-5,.,CASSYSAGWETQYF,TGTGCCAGCAGTTACTCAGCAGGTTGGGAGACCCAGTACTTC
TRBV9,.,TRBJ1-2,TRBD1,CASSPLRTGLANYGYTF,TGTGCCAGCAGCCCCCTACGGACAGGACTAGCTAACTATGGCTACACCTTC
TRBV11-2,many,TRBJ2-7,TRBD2,CASSTTSGRAYEQYF,TGTGCCAGCAGCACAACTAGCGGGAGGGCCTACGAGCAGTACTTC
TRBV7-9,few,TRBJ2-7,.,CASSPPRFYEQYF,TGTGCCAGCAGCCCTCCCCGATTCTACGAGCAGTACTTC
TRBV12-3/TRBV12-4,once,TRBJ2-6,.,CASSFAGANVRTF,TGTGCCAGCAGTTTCGCTGGGGCCAACGTCCGGACTTTC
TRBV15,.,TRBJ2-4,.,CATSRDPQGNIQYF,TGTGCCACCAGCAGAGATCCGCAGGGGAACATTCAGTACTTC
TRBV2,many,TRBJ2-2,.,CASSERGDNTGELFF,TGTGCCAGCAGTGAACGGGGAGACAACACCGGGGAGCTGTTTTTT
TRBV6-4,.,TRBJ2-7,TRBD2,CASSDGGRERREQYF,TGTGCCAGCAGTGACGGCGGGCGGGAGAGACGCGAGCAGTACTTC
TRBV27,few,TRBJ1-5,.,CASGRINQPQHF,TGTGCCAGCGGGCGAATCAATCAGCCCCAGCATTTT
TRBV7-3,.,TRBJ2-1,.,CASSAQEGDEQFF,TGTGCCAGCAGCGCACAGGAGGGCGATGAGCAGTTCTTC
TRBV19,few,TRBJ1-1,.,CASSMRGRRTEAFF,TGTGCCAGTAGTATGAGGGGAAGAAGGACTGAAGCTTTCTTT
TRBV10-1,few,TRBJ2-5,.,CASSEGTEETQYF,TGCGCCAGCAGTGAGGGGACCGAAGAGACCCAGTACTTC
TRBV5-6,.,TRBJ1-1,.,CASRLQGRGTEAFF,TGTGCCAGCAGATTACAGGGTAGGGGGACTGAAGCTTTCTTT
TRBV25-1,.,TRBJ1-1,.,CASSEVWGGNTEAFF,TGTGCCAGCAGTGAAGTTTGGGGGGGGAACACTGAAGCTTTCTTT
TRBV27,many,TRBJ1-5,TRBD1,CASSLRGPSNQPQHF,TGTGCCAGCAGTTTAAGGGGGCCTAGCAATCAGCCCCAGCATTTT
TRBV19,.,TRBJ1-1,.,CASNTPMNTEAFF,TGTGCCAGTAACACTCCAATGAACACTGAAGCTTTCTTT
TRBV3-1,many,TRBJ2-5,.,CASSPLRASQETQYF,TGTGCCAGCAGCCCCCTGAGAGCAAGCCAAGAGACCCAGTACTTC